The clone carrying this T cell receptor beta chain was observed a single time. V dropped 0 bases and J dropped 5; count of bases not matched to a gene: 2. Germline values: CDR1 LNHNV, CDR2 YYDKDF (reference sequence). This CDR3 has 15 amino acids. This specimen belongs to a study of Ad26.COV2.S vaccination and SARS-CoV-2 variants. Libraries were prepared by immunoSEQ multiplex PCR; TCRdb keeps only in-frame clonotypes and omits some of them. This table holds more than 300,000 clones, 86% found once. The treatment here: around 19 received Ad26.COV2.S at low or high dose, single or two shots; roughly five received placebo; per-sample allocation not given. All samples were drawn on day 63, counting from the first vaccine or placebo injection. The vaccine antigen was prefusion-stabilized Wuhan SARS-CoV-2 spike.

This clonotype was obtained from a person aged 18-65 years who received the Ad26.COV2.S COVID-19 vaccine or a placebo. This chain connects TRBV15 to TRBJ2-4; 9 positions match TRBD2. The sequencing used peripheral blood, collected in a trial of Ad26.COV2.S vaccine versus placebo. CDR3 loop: CATSRDLAGQNIQYF. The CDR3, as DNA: TGTGCCACCAGCAGAGATCTAGCGGGGCAAAACATTCAGTACTTC.